This T cell receptor (beta chain) was retrieved from a study of blood T cell repertoires in COVID-19. Study overall: Acute-phase and convalescent COVID-19 samples originated in the United States, Italy and Spain. In each case, the material was cDNA or gDNA derived from T cells, B-cell-depleted T cells, or PBMCs.

Study processing details: Amplification from reference gene primers served as the basis for estimated nucleated cell counts. Generated by immunoSEQ multiplex PCR, the TCRdb table keeps only in-frame clones and is missing some. V, J and clone size reflect that table, while D and trimming were determined from the DNA. Of some 260,000 clones in the sample, around 90% are singletons; the top ten hold over 1.1%. Sequencing was done on a sample of peripheral blood. The source of this sequence is a man older than 75 with acute or convalescent COVID-19.

In DNA form, the CDR3 reads TGTGCCAGCAGTTACTACTGGACAGGGAACTATGGCTACACCTTC. This codes for CASSYYWTGNYGYTF. The chain links TRBV6-5 to TRBJ1-2; TRBD1 matches 8 bases. The CDR3 is made up of 15 amino acids. Germline CDR1 is MNHEY and CDR2 is SVGAGI. Germline trimming cut 1 base from V and 2 bases from J; bases unmatched to any gene: 3.